A single sample gave rise to the 14 T cell receptor beta chains below, sequenced in a study of blood T cell repertoires in COVID-19. Sequencing used immunoSEQ multiplex PCR; TCRdb keeps in-frame clones, though not all of them. Of approximately 75,000 clones in the sample, about nine tenths were seen once. Sequencing was performed on peripheral blood. Every receptor here comes from a human donor in a cohort sampled during active COVID-19.

The rearrangement uses TRBV4-2 and TRBJ2-1; 13 nucleotides align to TRBD2. Germline lookup yields CDR1 LGHNA and CDR2 YNFKEQ. The CDR3 length is 16 residues. The trim removed 6 bases at V and 8 bases at J, leaving 10 bases unmatched. In nucleotides, the CDR3 is TGTGCCAGCAGTAATTCACTAGCGGGGGGGCCTGATGAGCAGTTCTTC. Amino acids: CASSNSLAGGPDEQFF.

This clone was detected once. The chain joins TRBV21-1 to TRBJ1-4; TRBD1, the table's D call, lacks a check against the DNA. TRBV21-1 counts as a pseudogene. This CDR3 is 20 amino acids long. CDR3 DNA sequence: TGTGCCAGCAGCACGAAAAAAGGAGGCCGTGGGGGACAGGGAGACGAAAAACTGTTTTTT. Protein sequence: CASSTKKGGRGGQGDEKLFF.

V is TRBV11-2 and J is TRBJ1-5; D not resolved. The CDR3 has 13 amino acids. V was shortened by 5 bases and J by 9 bases, with 14 bases between the two germline ends. The V gene's germline CDR1 is SGHAT and CDR2 FQNNGV. The CDR3 sequence is CASSRQAPRPQHF. In DNA form, the CDR3 reads TGTGCCAGCAGCCGCCAGGCCCCACGGCCCCAGCATTTT. Full variable domain (remainder filled in from reference TRBV11-2 and TRBJ1-5): EAGVAQSPRYKIIEKRQSVAFWCNPISGHATLYWYQQILGQGPKLLIQFQNNGVVDDSQLPKDRFSAERLKGVDSTLKIQPAKLEDSAVYLCASSRQAPRPQHFGDGTRLSIL.

The rearrangement links TRBV24-1 to TRBJ1-2, with D uncertain. The CDR3 consists of 13 residues. Per germline, CDR1 KGHDR and CDR2 SFDVKD. The V gene lost 4 bases and the J gene lost 9 bases, with 14 bases spanning the gap. In nucleotides, the CDR3 is TGTGCCACCAGTGAGCGGGCAGTTGGTAGCTACACCTTC. Translation: CATSERAVGSYTF.

This chain links TRBV27 with TRBJ2-2; no reliable D call. V lost 6 bases and J 1 base, leaving 12 bases between the germline ends. Germline loops: CDR1 MNHEY, CDR2 SMNVEV (reference sequence). The CDR3 totals 15 residues. The CDR3 spells CASRAGSMNTGELFF. For the CDR3, the DNA is TGTGCCAGCAGGGCAGGCTCTATGAACACCGGGGAGCTGTTTTTT.

This chain uses TRBV5-6 with TRBJ2-6, with D unresolved. CDR1 and CDR2 from the germline V gene are SGHDT and YYEEEE. Trimming took 0 bases from V and 0 from J, leaving 4 bases between them. This CDR3 contains 15 residues. DNA for the CDR3: TGTGCCAGCAGCTTGGCAGGCTCTGGGGCCAACGTCCTGACTTTC. It specifies CASSLAGSGANVLTF. Full variable domain (outside the CDR3, taken from reference TRBV5-6 and TRBJ2-6): DAGVTQSPTHLIKTRGQQVTLRCSPKSGHDTVSWYQQALGQGPQFIFQYYEEEERQRGNFPDRFSGHQFPNYSSELNVNALLLGDSALYLCASSLAGSGANVLTFGAGSRLTVL.

This rearrangement joins TRBV6-5 to TRBJ2-7; TRBD1 matches at 9 bases. With V trimmed by 1 base and J by 6 bases, 10 bases remained unmatched. The CDR3 loop spans 16 amino acids. Germline V CDR1 and CDR2: MNHEY, SVGAGI. The CDR3 spells CASSYYLPGQGAEQYF. DNA for the CDR3: TGTGCCAGCAGTTACTACCTCCCGGGACAGGGAGCCGAGCAGTACTTC.

The chain is built from TRBV28 and TRBJ2-1, with a tentative D call TRBD1 (5 bases). This CDR3 is built from 14 residues. Trimming shortened V by 3 bases and J by 7 bases, and 13 bases separated the two germline ends. CDR1 is MDHEN and CDR2 is SYDVKM in the germline V gene. CDR3 bases: TGTGCCAGCAGTTTTGTATTAGGGGAAAATGAGCAGTTCTTC. Amino acid sequence: CASSFVLGENEQFF.

The chain links TRBV9 to TRBJ1-2, with D possibly TRBD1 on 6 matching bases. CDR3 length: 14 residues. CDR1 and CDR2 (germline): SGDLS, YYNGEE. V lost 4 bases, J lost 2 bases, and 12 bases lay in between. The CDR3 sequence is CASSSAGTNYGYTF. CDR3 nucleotides: TGTGCCAGCAGCAGCGCCGGGACAAACTATGGCTACACCTTC.

CDR3 amino acids: CASSHLNTEAFF. The CDR3 nucleotides are TGTGCCAGCAGCCACTTGAACACTGAAGCTTTCTTT. The chain couples TRBV3-1 (or the pseudogene TRBV3-2) to TRBJ1-1; unclear D gene. Per germline, CDR1 LGHDT and CDR2 YNNKEL (reference sequence). The CDR3 contains 12 residues. The germline V and J ends were trimmed by 3 bases and 0 bases, with 2 bases remaining between them.

The gene calls are TRBV3-1 (or the pseudogene TRBV3-2) and TRBJ1-1; TRBD1 is a possible D gene (5 bases). There are 19 residues in the CDR3. Trimming left V 0 bases short and J 3 bases short, with 23 bases between. Germline CDR1 and CDR2: LGHDT and YNNKEL (reference sequence). For the CDR3, the DNA is TGTGCCAGCAGCCAAGATGGTGGACGAGGGAGGGGCGGGCACACTGAAGCTTTCTTT. Protein sequence: CASSQDGGRGRGGHTEAFF.

The V call is TRBV18, the J call TRBJ2-2; D may be TRBD1 (6 bases). Germline V gene lookup returns CDR1 KGHSH and CDR2 LQKENI. The CDR3 runs to 16 residues. The V and J ends lost 6 bases and 6 bases respectively, with 20 bases between them. The CDR3 region is CASSPIRGLLAGELFF. CDR3 nucleotide sequence: TGTGCCAGCTCCCCAATCAGGGGTCTGCTGGCCGGGGAGCTGTTTTTT.

The rearrangement links TRBV6-5 to TRBJ2-1; TRBD2 aligns across 13 bases. CDR3 length: 16 amino acids. With 2 bases clipped from V and 5 bases from J, the junction kept 3 bases outside the gene matches. The germline CDR1 and CDR2 sequences are MNHEY and SVGAGI. The CDR3 protein is CASSYRTSGGHNEQFF. In DNA form, the CDR3 reads TGTGCCAGCAGTTACAGGACTAGCGGGGGACACAATGAGCAGTTCTTC.

This chain links TRBV25-1 with TRBJ2-3, with D maybe TRBD2 (7 bases). The V gene lost 5 bases and the J gene lost 1 base, with 13 bases spanning the gap. Looked up from germline, CDR1 is MGHDK and CDR2 is SYGVNS. CDR3 length: 15 amino acids. CDR3 bases: TGTGCCAGCAGTACAGGGCTAGCGGGCACAGATACGCAGTATTTT. This encodes CASSTGLAGTDTQYF.